A selection of T cell receptor beta chains follows, all from one sample in a study of cytomegalovirus exposure and HLA in healthy donors. Data came from immunoSEQ multiplex PCR; TCRdb stores just in-frame clones and leaves some out. The table lists about 170,000 clones, roughly three quarters of them singletons. The sequencing sample was made of PBMCs. These receptors were obtained from a middle-aged man in good health and CMV-seropositive. Both conserved end residues are part of each CDR3. The order of the fields is clone size, J gene, D gene, CDR3 length, V gene, CDR3 DNA, CDR3 protein. D genes are given only for firm matches. The size entry is marked missing in some rows and otherwise reads once, few, many or a size class.

.	TRBJ2-3	TRBD2	16	TRBV11-2	TGTGCCAGCAGCTTAGGGGCGGGGGGGCCGGCAGATACGCAGTATTTT	CASSLGAGGPADTQYF
.	TRBJ1-1	TRBD1	13	TRBV7-3	TGTGCCAGCAGCCCCAGGGGGGTCACTGAAGCTTTCTTT	CASSPRGVTEAFF
.	TRBJ2-6	.	17	TRBV27	TGTGCCAGCATGGGGGCAGCAATCTCCTCTGGGGCCAACGTCCTGACTTTC	CASMGAAISSGANVLTF
few	TRBJ2-1	TRBD2	17	TRBV4-1	TGCGCCAGCAGCCCGACCCCGGCGGAGCGGGGGGGCCGTTTTCAGTTCTTC	CASSPTPAERGGRFQFF
.	TRBJ2-2	TRBD1	12	TRBV29-1	TGCAGCGTCGACAGGGGTGGCGGGGAGCTGTTTTTT	CSVDRGGGELFF
.	TRBJ1-6	.	12	TRBV18	TGTGCCAGCTCAACAGGGTCTTCACCCCTCCATTTT	CASSTGSSPLHF
.	TRBJ2-7	TRBD1	15	TRBV27	TGTGCCAGCAGTTTCCAGGGGGTTAGCTCCTACGAGCAGTACTTC	CASSFQGVSSYEQYF
.	TRBJ1-4	.	15	TRBV11-2	TGTGCCAGCAGCCGCGGGCGGACAACTAATGAAAAACTGTTTTTT	CASSRGRTTNEKLFF
.	TRBJ2-7	.	13	TRBV14	TGTGCCAGCAGCCAAAGTGGCTCCTCCGAGCAGTACTTC	CASSQSGSSEQYF
.	TRBJ2-5	TRBD2	13	TRBV9	TGTGCCAGCAGCCCCGGGGGGACTGAGACCCAGTACTTC	CASSPGGTETQYF
.	TRBJ2-2	.	14	TRBV14	TGTGCCAGCAGCCAAGTGAGAGGAAACGGGGAGCTGTTTTTT	CASSQVRGNGELFF
once	TRBJ1-5	TRBD1	15	TRBV7-2	TGTGCCAGCAGCCCCCCAGGGGGAGAGAACCAGCCCCAGCATTTT	CASSPPGGENQPQHF
.	TRBJ1-2	TRBD1	13	TRBV27	TGTGCCAGCAGTCCTGGGACAGGCTATGGCTACACCTTC	CASSPGTGYGYTF
few	TRBJ1-2	.	14	TRBV6-1	TGTGCCAGCAGTGGACTTGGGTGGGAGGGTGGCTACACCTTC	CASSGLGWEGGYTF
few	TRBJ1-2	.	12	TRBV5-5	TGTGCCAGCAGCTTGTCCGGCTATGGCTACACCTTC	CASSLSGYGYTF
.	TRBJ2-3	TRBD1	18	TRBV11-2	TGTGCCAGCAGCTTAGTTCCCCCGGGACAGGGTAATGGAGATACGCAGTATTTT	CASSLVPPGQGNGDTQYF
.	TRBJ1-2	.	12	TRBV7-2	TGTGCCAGCAGCTCGAGGAACTATGGCTACACCTTC	CASSSRNYGYTF
.	TRBJ2-7	.	14	TRBV6-1	TGTGCCAGCAGCCGGCTGGAGAAAGGCTACGAGCAGTACTTC	CASSRLEKGYEQYF
.	TRBJ1-2	TRBD1	16	TRBV6-6	TGTGCCAGCAGTGGCGACAGGGATTTTGCTAACTATGGCTACACCTTC	CASSGDRDFANYGYTF
.	TRBJ2-1	TRBD2	17	TRBV7-2	TGTGCCAGCAGCTTAGTAGCGGGGGGGCGCTCCTACAATGAGCAGTTCTTC	CASSLVAGGRSYNEQFF
few	TRBJ2-7	TRBD1	15	TRBV7-6	TGTGCCAGCAGCTTGTTTACGGGACAGGGCACCGAGCAGTACTTC	CASSLFTGQGTEQYF
.	TRBJ1-1	TRBD1	15	TRBV7-3	TGTGCCAGCAGCCCAAAAGGGGGCGGGAACACTGAAGCTTTCTTT	CASSPKGGGNTEAFF
few	TRBJ1-1	.	14	TRBV6-1	TGTGCCAGCAGGGAGGGGTGGGAGAACACTGAAGCTTTCTTT	CASREGWENTEAFF
.	TRBJ2-1	TRBD1	15	TRBV18	TGTGCCAGCTCACCAAGGGACAGGGGGCTTAATGAGCAGTTCTTC	CASSPRDRGLNEQFF
.	TRBJ1-1	TRBD1	15	TRBV19	TGTGCCAGTAGGGGACAGGGGGTCTGGAACACTGAAGCTTTCTTT	CASRGQGVWNTEAFF